This TCR beta chain was captured in a study of cytomegalovirus exposure and HLA in healthy donors. Regarding this clone: No antigen is known for it.

Notes on the study in general: Several V segments, TRBV6-2 and TRBV6-3 among them, could not be told apart and were dropped. Segments of the TCR beta V type were, in most cases, productive about 87% or about 30% of the time in an earlier analysis. A later analysis found most CMV-associated TCR beta chains apparently HLA-restricted. TCR beta sequences numbering over 15,000 were associated with HLA alleles at 0.05 false discovery rate in a later analysis.

The PCR was carried out with 60 Vbeta primers and 13 Jbeta primers. Sequencing was performed with immunoSEQ multiplex PCR; in TCRdb, only in-frame clones are kept and a portion is missing. This repertoire comprises tens of thousands of clones; its ten largest clones make up more than 0.45%. The CDR3 is 14 residues long. The V gene lost 3 bases and the J gene lost 1 base, with 10 bases spanning the gap. Germline assignment: CDR1 MGHRA and CDR2 YSYEKL. The genes are TRBV4-1 and TRBJ2-7; D is unresolved. Specimen: PBMCs. The TCR originated in a man aged 50 to 60 in good health and CMV-seronegative. In nucleotides, the CDR3 is TGCGCCAGCAGCCATGCTACTGAGTCCTACGAGCAGTACTTC. Protein: CASSHATESYEQYF.